These T cell receptor beta chains were read from a single sample in a study of OX40 agonist ivuxolimab in advanced cancers. The protocol was immunoSEQ multiplex PCR, while the TCRdb copy is restricted to in-frame clones and leaves out a portion. The data contain over 95,000 clones, about 96% of them seen just once; the ten biggest clones take up around 2%. The sample in question was CD4+ or CD8+ T cells sorted from blood, obtained in a trial of the OX40 agonist ivuxolimab. The receptors shown here come from an adult with an advanced solid tumor such as melanoma, head and neck, liver or kidney cancer. The CDR3 runs from the conserved cysteine through the conserved F or W. The D gene is left open where the match is weak. Expanded clones get a size class; other rows say once, few or many, or leave the size out.

j_call: TRBJ2-1
d_call: TRBD2
clone_size: NA
v_call: TRBV10-3
cdr3_nt: TGTGCCATCAGTGAGTCGGCGGGGGGATACAATGAGCAGTTCTTC
cdr3_aa: CAISESAGGYNEQFF

j_call: TRBJ1-6
d_call: NA
clone_size: NA
v_call: TRBV2
cdr3_nt: TGTGCCAGCAGTGAAGGTCCGGGACTTGCGGATTCACCCCTCCACTTT
cdr3_aa: CASSEGPGLADSPLHF

j_call: TRBJ2-7
d_call: TRBD1
clone_size: NA
v_call: TRBV13
cdr3_nt: TGTGCCAGCAGCGCGCAGGGGGCTATAGCCGAGCAGTACTTC
cdr3_aa: CASSAQGAIAEQYF

j_call: TRBJ2-5
d_call: NA
clone_size: NA
v_call: TRBV6-5
cdr3_nt: TGTGCCAGCAGTTTTCCGGCTGAAGGGGAGACCCAGTACTTC
cdr3_aa: CASSFPAEGETQYF

j_call: TRBJ1-1
d_call: NA
clone_size: NA
v_call: TRBV28
cdr3_nt: TGTGCCAGCAGTTTCTTATCTCTAAAGGACACTGAAGCTTTCTTT
cdr3_aa: CASSFLSLKDTEAFF

j_call: TRBJ1-2
d_call: NA
clone_size: NA
v_call: TRBV6-5
cdr3_nt: TGTGCCAGCAGTACGGCAGGTTCTTATGGCTACACCTTC
cdr3_aa: CASSTAGSYGYTF

j_call: TRBJ1-1
d_call: TRBD1
clone_size: once
v_call: TRBV7-9
cdr3_nt: TGTGCCAGCAGCTTAGCGGGACAGGGTGCGACTGAAGCTTTCTTT
cdr3_aa: CASSLAGQGATEAFF

j_call: TRBJ2-3
d_call: TRBD1
clone_size: NA
v_call: TRBV7-9
cdr3_nt: TGTGCCAGCAGCTACCAGACAGGGTCAGATACGCAGTATTTT
cdr3_aa: CASSYQTGSDTQYF

j_call: TRBJ2-1
d_call: NA
clone_size: NA
v_call: TRBV29-1
cdr3_nt: TGCAGCGTTTGGGGGGAGGAGACAGGGACTCACAATGAGCAGTTCTTC
cdr3_aa: CSVWGEETGTHNEQFF

j_call: TRBJ1-2
d_call: TRBD1
clone_size: NA
v_call: TRBV6-6
cdr3_nt: TGTGCCAGCAGTTACGCAGGGGGCGTCTATGGCTACACCTTC
cdr3_aa: CASSYAGGVYGYTF

j_call: TRBJ2-1
d_call: NA
clone_size: few
v_call: TRBV18
cdr3_nt: TGTGCCAGCTCACCACCTTGGAACAATGAGCAGTTCTTC
cdr3_aa: CASSPPWNNEQFF

j_call: TRBJ2-5
d_call: TRBD2
clone_size: NA
v_call: TRBV7-9
cdr3_nt: TGTGCCAGCAGACCAGACCCGGGACTACGCCAAGAGACCCAGTACTTC
cdr3_aa: CASRPDPGLRQETQYF

j_call: TRBJ1-2
d_call: NA
clone_size: NA
v_call: TRBV18
cdr3_nt: TGTGCCAGCTCACCGGACGAGCCCGGGAAGAACTATGGCTACACCTTC
cdr3_aa: CASSPDEPGKNYGYTF

j_call: TRBJ1-6
d_call: NA
clone_size: NA
v_call: TRBV7-9
cdr3_nt: TGTGCCAGCGCCTGGGGGGTCAATTCACCCCTCCACTTT
cdr3_aa: CASAWGVNSPLHF

j_call: TRBJ2-7
d_call: TRBD2
clone_size: NA
v_call: TRBV4-2
cdr3_nt: TGTGCCAGCACCGAAGCGGGAGGGTCGAGCGAGCAGTACTTC
cdr3_aa: CASTEAGGSSEQYF

j_call: TRBJ2-7
d_call: NA
clone_size: NA
v_call: TRBV12-1
cdr3_nt: TGTGCCAGCGGGTACGAGCAGTACTTC
cdr3_aa: CASGYEQYF

j_call: TRBJ2-1
d_call: TRBD2
clone_size: NA
v_call: TRBV11-2
cdr3_nt: TGTGCCAGCAGCACCCAGACTAGCGTATGGGATGAGCAGTTCTTC
cdr3_aa: CASSTQTSVWDEQFF

j_call: TRBJ2-3
d_call: NA
clone_size: NA
v_call: TRBV5-6
cdr3_nt: TGTGCCAGCTCGGACTCCACAGATACGCAGTATTTT
cdr3_aa: CASSDSTDTQYF

j_call: TRBJ2-2
d_call: NA
clone_size: once
v_call: TRBV5-4
cdr3_nt: TGTGCCAGCAGCCCGGGGGACACCGGGGAGCTGTTTTTT
cdr3_aa: CASSPGDTGELFF

j_call: TRBJ1-6
d_call: NA
clone_size: NA
v_call: TRBV18
cdr3_nt: TGTGCCAGCTCACCCCGATGGGCGGAATATAATTCACCCCTCCACTTT
cdr3_aa: CASSPRWAEYNSPLHF